This passage covers 27 T cell receptor beta chains from one sample sequenced in a study of beta chain features in type 1 diabetes. The isolated RNA, all of it, was reverse transcribed, so expressed TCRB transcripts were what got sequenced. This table comes from immunoSEQ multiplex PCR, and its TCRdb copy is limited to in-frame clones, with some not included. The table includes roughly 45,000 clones, 50% detected once. The sample comprised stem cell memory CD4+ T cells from blood. Source of these receptors: a woman in her twenties or thirties in good health.

The chain is built from TRBV11-1 and TRBJ2-5; 12 bases are shared with TRBD2. The CDR3 has 16 residues. J gave up 5 bases and V 5 bases, and 9 bases lay outside the gene matches. Germline CDR1 SGHAT, CDR2 FQDESV (reference sequence). In DNA form, the CDR3 reads TGTGCCAGCAGCCCGCTAGCGGGAGGGCCTGTGGAGACCCAGTACTTC. It is translated as CASSPLAGGPVETQYF.

The CDR3 region has the DNA TGTGCCAGCTCACCGGCGGGGACCTACGAGCAGTACTTC. Protein product: CASSPAGTYEQYF. The V call is TRBV18, the J call TRBJ2-7; a weak D match, TRBD2 (6 bases). This CDR3 spans 13 amino acids. Germline CDR1 is KGHSH and CDR2 is LQKENI. V was cut by 3 bases and J by 2 bases, with 8 bases left in between. The full variable domain, its missing parts supplied by reference TRBV18 and TRBJ2-7, is NAGVMQNPRHLVRRRGQEARLRCSPMKGHSHVYWYRQLPEEGLKFMVYLQKENIIDESGMPKERFSAEFPKEGPSILRIQQVVRGDSAAYFCASSPAGTYEQYFGPGTRLTVT.

The CDR3 is CASSPPGQETQYF. The CDR3, as DNA: TGTGCCAGCTCACCTCCAGGACAAGAGACCCAGTACTTC. V usage is TRBV18 and J usage is TRBJ2-5; D ambiguous. The CDR3 totals 13 residues. The germline V gene has CDR1 KGHSH and CDR2 LQKENI. V lost 3 bases to trimming and J lost 2 bases, with 7 bases between them.

V is TRBV5-1 and J is TRBJ2-7; 9 bases are a match to TRBD2. The CDR3 spans 14 residues. V shed 0 bases, J shed 5 bases, and the junction held 3 bases outside the gene matches. The germline V gene encodes CDR1 SGHRS and CDR2 YFSETQ. CDR3 sequence (DNA): TGCGCCAGCAGCTTGGTTAGCGGGAGCCACGAGCAGTACTTC. Translation gives CASSLVSGSHEQYF. Together with reference TRBV5-1 and TRBJ2-7, the CDR3 gives the full variable domain: KAGVTQTPRYLIKTRGQQVTLSCSPISGHRSVSWYQQTPGQGLQFLFEYFSETQRNKGNFPGRFSGRQFSNSRSEMNVSTLELGDSALYLCASSLVSGSHEQYFGPGTRLTVT.

The chain joins TRBV9 to TRBJ2-1; tentative D call: TRBD1 (6 bases). The germline V and J ends were trimmed by 4 bases and 5 bases, with 13 bases remaining between them. From germline, CDR1 is SGDLS and CDR2 YYNGEE. CDR3 length equals 14 residues. CDR3 protein: CASSPRTANNEQFF. For the CDR3, the DNA is TGTGCCAGCAGCCCCCGGACAGCTAACAATGAGCAGTTCTTC.

The rearrangement uses TRBV5-1 and TRBJ2-5, with D tentatively TRBD2 (5 bases). Per germline, CDR1 SGHRS and CDR2 YFSETQ. The V gene lost 6 bases and the J gene lost 5 bases, with 11 bases spanning the gap. The CDR3 is made up of 12 amino acids. The DNA of the CDR3 is TGCGCCAGCAAAGGGAGTTATGAGACCCAGTACTTC. This translates into CASKGSYETQYF.

CDR3 residues: CASIKGDRGQRETQYF. CDR3 coding DNA: TGTGCCAGCATAAAAGGAGACAGGGGGCAACGGGAGACCCAGTACTTC. The rearrangement uses TRBV2 and TRBJ2-5, with 10 positions matching TRBD1. From germline, CDR1 is SNHLY and CDR2 FYNNEI. With V trimmed by 7 bases and J by 5 bases, 13 bases remained unmatched. CDR3 size: 16 residues.

The chain joins TRBV29-1 to TRBJ1-1, with TRBD1 identical over 8 bases. The CDR3 totals 13 residues. J lost 5 bases, V lost 8 bases, and 10 bases had no gene match. CDR1 is SQVTM, CDR2 ANQGSEA, per germline. Here the CDR3 DNA reads TGCAGCTCCGCCTACAGGGGGGGGACTGAAGCTTTCTTT. It is translated as CSSAYRGGTEAFF.

The chain carries TRBV18 and TRBJ2-5, with TRBD2 identical over 7 bases. This CDR3 has 16 residues. Unmatched junction bases numbered 12, after V lost 6 bases and J lost 2 bases. Germline CDR1 is KGHSH and CDR2 is LQKENI. The chain's CDR3 is CASSTGGASGQETQYF. Written as DNA, the CDR3 is TGTGCCAGCTCGACTGGTGGGGCTAGCGGACAAGAGACCCAGTACTTC.

This clone was observed a handful of times. The J gene is TRBJ2-1, the V gene TRBV19; 15 nucleotides agree with TRBD2. CDR3 length: 18 amino acids. J gave up 8 bases and V 5 bases, and 13 bases lay outside the gene matches. CDR1 is LNHDA and CDR2 is SQIVND in the germline V gene (reference sequence). The CDR3, as DNA: TGTGCCAGTAGTCCTGATCCCGGGACTAGCGGGAGGATCCATGAGCAGTTCTTC. Translating it yields CASSPDPGTSGRIHEQFF.

The table lists this clone with a few counts. The V and J genes are TRBV28 and TRBJ2-1; 8 bases are a match to TRBD2. Germline lookup yields CDR1 MDHEN and CDR2 SYDVKM. V was pared by 5 bases and J by 10 bases, with 10 bases of the junction left unmatched. The length of the CDR3 is 14 residues. CDR3 sequence: CASSPRPRLAEQFF. The CDR3 nucleotides are TGTGCCAGCAGTCCCCGCCCGAGACTAGCGGAGCAGTTCTTC.

This clone was picked up a small number of times. This sequence joins TRBV5-1 and TRBJ1-2; maybe TRBD1 (5 bases). V was trimmed by 4 bases and J by 5 bases, leaving 9 bases between them. The CDR3 contains 12 residues. Germline assignment: CDR1 SGHRS and CDR2 YFSETQ. CDR3 DNA: TGCGCCAGCAGCCCGACAGAGTATGGCTACACCTTC. It is translated as CASSPTEYGYTF. The variable domain in full, completed from reference TRBV5-1 and TRBJ1-2, reads KAGVTQTPRYLIKTRGQQVTLSCSPISGHRSVSWYQQTPGQGLQFLFEYFSETQRNKGNFPGRFSGRQFSNSRSEMNVSTLELGDSALYLCASSPTEYGYTFGSGTRLTVV.

The genes are TRBV7-9 and TRBJ2-3; 14 nucleotides match TRBD2. The CDR3 sequence is 18 residues long. Trimming took 5 bases from V and 4 from J; bases not matched to a gene: 11. Germline V gene lookup returns CDR1 SEHNR and CDR2 FQNEAQ (reference sequence). The CDR3 region has the DNA TGTGCCAGCAGCAAGGTACTGGGGACTAGCGGGAGCGCAGATACGCAGTATTTT. Translation: CASSKVLGTSGSADTQYF.

The genes are TRBV7-2 and TRBJ2-1, with D uncertain. CDR1 is SGHTA and CDR2 is FQGNSA in the germline V gene. CDR3 length: 17 residues. V was cut by 5 bases and J by 6 bases, with 23 bases left in between. The CDR3 DNA follows: TGTGCCAGCAGCCTTTGGGTAGCAGCTTTGTACGGCAATGAGCAGTTCTTC. It yields the protein CASSLWVAALYGNEQFF.

The CDR3 sequence: CASSEEVAGNEQFF. The CDR3 DNA sequence: TGTGCCAGCAGTGAAGAGGTAGCCGGCAATGAGCAGTTCTTC. The chain recombines TRBV2 with TRBJ2-1; D remains ambiguous. This CDR3 comprises 14 residues. Germline V gene lookup returns CDR1 SNHLY and CDR2 FYNNEI. Deletions cut 1 base from V and 6 bases from J, with 10 bases between.

The CDR3 bases are TGTGCCAGCTCACCACTAGGAGACGAGCAGTACTTC. This sequence encodes CASSPLGDEQYF. The V gene is TRBV18, the J gene TRBJ2-7; D call uncertain. There are 12 residues in the CDR3. Germline-derived CDR1 and CDR2 are KGHSH and LQKENI. With 1 base removed from V and 5 bases from J, the gap between germline ends came to 6 bases.

The chain carries TRBV11-1 and TRBJ2-7; 12 nucleotides agree with TRBD2. The CDR3 extends over 16 amino acids. With V trimmed by 4 bases and J by 2 bases, 6 bases remained unmatched. From germline, CDR1 is SGHAT and CDR2 FQDESV (reference sequence). The CDR3 loop is CASSSRLAGATYEQYF. The CDR3 nucleotides read TGTGCCAGCAGCTCCAGACTAGCGGGAGCCACCTACGAGCAGTACTTC.

This rearrangement joins TRBV15 to TRBJ2-4; D is uncertain. The CDR3 spans 14 residues. The V gene lost 1 base and the J gene lost 1 base, with 5 bases spanning the gap. The germline CDR1 and CDR2 sequences are LNHNV and YYDKDF (reference sequence). CDR3 nucleotides: TGTGCCACCAGCAGAGTCTCCGCCAAAAACATTCAGTACTTC. Residues: CATSRVSAKNIQYF. The full variable domain, its missing parts supplied by reference TRBV15 and TRBJ2-4, is DAMVIQNPRYQVTQFGKPVTLSCSQTLNHNVMYWYQQKSSQAPKLLFHYYDKDFNNEADTPDNFQSRRPNTSFCFLDIRSPGLGDTAMYLCATSRVSAKNIQYFGAGTRLSVL.

The V call is TRBV20-1, the J call TRBJ2-1, with 7 positions matching TRBD1. V shed 6 bases and J 7 bases; nucleotides not matched to a gene: 3. The CDR3 spans 11 residues. Germline values: CDR1 DFQATT, CDR2 SNEGSKA (reference sequence). The CDR3 DNA reads as TGCAGTGCCACAGGGGATAATGAGCAGTTCTTC. It specifies CSATGDNEQFF.

This chain joins TRBV7-3 and TRBJ1-2, with D perhaps matching TRBD1 (6 bases). The CDR3 is made up of 15 amino acids. Per germline, CDR1 SGHTA and CDR2 FQGTGA. Trimming removed 1 base from V and 0 bases from J, with 9 bases in between. DNA for the CDR3: TGTGCCAGCAGCTTAAGAGGGGGACCTAACTATGGCTACACCTTC. It encodes CASSLRGGPNYGYTF.

A few counts support this clone. The rearrangement joins TRBV28 to TRBJ1-2; D unclear. Germline V gene sequence: CDR1 MDHEN, CDR2 SYDVKM. Trimming removed 7 bases from V and 4 bases from J, with 13 bases in between. The CDR3 runs 13 residues. The CDR3 DNA follows: TGTGCCAGCATGGGGAGATGGGTCTATGGCTACACCTTC. Residues: CASMGRWVYGYTF.

The chain joins TRBV15 to TRBJ2-2, with 9 bases identical to TRBD2. CDR1 and CDR2 from the germline V gene are LNHNV and YYDKDF (reference sequence). The CDR3 spans 15 residues. The junction had 5 bases not matched to a gene; V was cut back by 4 bases and J by 5 bases. The CDR3 sequence is CATSTGLAQTGELFF. CDR3 DNA sequence: TGTGCCACCAGCACGGGACTAGCTCAAACCGGGGAGCTGTTTTTT.

The chain couples TRBV7-9 to TRBJ2-3, with 7 bases matching TRBD1. J lost 2 bases, V lost 4 bases, and 6 bases had no gene match. This CDR3 has 15 amino acids. CDR1 and CDR2 (germline): SEHNR, FQNEAQ (reference sequence). CDR3 amino acids: CASSSQGQFTDTQYF. CDR3 DNA: TGTGCCAGCAGCTCCCAGGGACAGTTCACAGATACGCAGTATTTT.

This clone turned up a few times. The chain recombines TRBV29-1 with TRBJ2-7; 9 positions agree with TRBD1. Germline V gene data show CDR1 as SQVTM and CDR2 as ANQGSEA. V dropped 7 bases and J dropped 3; count of bases not matched to a gene: 7. The CDR3 length is 13 residues. The CDR3 coding sequence is TGCAGCGCCCGGACAGGGGCCGGCTACGAGCAGTACTTC. It encodes CSARTGAGYEQYF.

Comments on this clone: The same CDR3 can be traced to other DNA sequences in this sample. The chain uses TRBV28 and TRBJ2-1; 7 positions match TRBD2. This CDR3 is built from 14 residues. Looked up from germline, CDR1 is MDHEN and CDR2 is SYDVKM. With V trimmed by 3 bases and J by 2 bases, 1 base remained unmatched. CDR3 bases: TGTGCCAGCAGTTTGGGGGGGACCTACAATGAGCAGTTCTTC. This translates into CASSLGGTYNEQFF.

The rearrangement links TRBV7-9 to TRBJ1-4, with a weak D call TRBD1 (6 bases). Germline lookup yields CDR1 SEHNR and CDR2 FQNEAQ (reference sequence). This CDR3 has 15 amino acids. V dropped 2 bases and J dropped 4 bases, with 11 bases sitting between them. DNA of the CDR3: TGTGCCAGCAGCTTACAAACAGGGATTAATGAAAAACTGTTTTTT. It codes for CASSLQTGINEKLFF.

The rearrangement links TRBV7-2 to TRBJ1-3, with D tentatively TRBD1 (5 bases). The ends were cut back, 1 base at V and 5 bases at J, with 9 bases in the middle. This CDR3 has 14 amino acids. The germline V gene encodes CDR1 SGHTA and CDR2 FQGNSA. The CDR3 nucleotides read TGTGCCAGCAGCTTAGGTGCAGGGAGAAACACCATATATTTT. It yields the protein CASSLGAGRNTIYF.